This TCR beta chain was sequenced for a study of shared clonotypes between healthy human individuals. Of note for this clone: Other DNA sequences from this sample encode an identical CDR3 as well.

The naive CD8 population came from CD45RO-negative cells selected for CCR7, without terminally differentiated effector memory CD45RA+ cells. Germline CDR1 reads MDHEN; CDR2 reads SYDVKM. V was trimmed by 2 bases and J by 1 base, leaving 6 bases between them. The CDR3 sequence is 15 residues long. The repertoire was sequenced with immunoSEQ multiplex PCR; TCRdb's copy has only in-frame clones and lacks some. The sample has around 2,000,000 clones, about 95% seen once; the top ten hold 1% to 1.5%. The receptor was isolated from a man aged 18 to 29 in good health. The genes are TRBV28 and TRBJ2-6; either TRBD1 or TRBD2 may supply D (5 bases each). The specimen was naive CD8+ T cells sorted from blood. The CDR3 loop reads CASSLEGSGANVLTF. For the CDR3, the DNA is TGTGCCAGCAGTTTAGAGGGGTCTGGGGCCAACGTCCTGACTTTC.